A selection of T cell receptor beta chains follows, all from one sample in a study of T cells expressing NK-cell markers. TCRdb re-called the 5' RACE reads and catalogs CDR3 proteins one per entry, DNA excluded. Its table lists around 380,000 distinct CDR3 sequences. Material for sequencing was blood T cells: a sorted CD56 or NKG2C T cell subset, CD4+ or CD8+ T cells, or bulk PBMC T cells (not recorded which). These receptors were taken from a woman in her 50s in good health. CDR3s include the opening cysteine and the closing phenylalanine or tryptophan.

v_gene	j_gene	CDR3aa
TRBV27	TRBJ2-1	CASSLSIGGREQFF
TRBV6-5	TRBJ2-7	CASSYDISDEQYF
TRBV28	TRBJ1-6	CASSPYRGTRSYNSPLHF
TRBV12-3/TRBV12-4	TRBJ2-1	CASIVAGLAINEQFF
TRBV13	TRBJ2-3	CASSSTRTGGLTDTQYF
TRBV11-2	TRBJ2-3	CASARTSGRFSTDTQYF
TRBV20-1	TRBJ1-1	CSAKKYRDTEAFF
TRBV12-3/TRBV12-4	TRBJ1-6	CASSLAPDGNSPLHF
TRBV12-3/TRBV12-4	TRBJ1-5	CASSRDRQPQHF
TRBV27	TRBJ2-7	CASSPWTGGFVEQYF
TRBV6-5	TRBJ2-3	CASRHGTGGADTQYF